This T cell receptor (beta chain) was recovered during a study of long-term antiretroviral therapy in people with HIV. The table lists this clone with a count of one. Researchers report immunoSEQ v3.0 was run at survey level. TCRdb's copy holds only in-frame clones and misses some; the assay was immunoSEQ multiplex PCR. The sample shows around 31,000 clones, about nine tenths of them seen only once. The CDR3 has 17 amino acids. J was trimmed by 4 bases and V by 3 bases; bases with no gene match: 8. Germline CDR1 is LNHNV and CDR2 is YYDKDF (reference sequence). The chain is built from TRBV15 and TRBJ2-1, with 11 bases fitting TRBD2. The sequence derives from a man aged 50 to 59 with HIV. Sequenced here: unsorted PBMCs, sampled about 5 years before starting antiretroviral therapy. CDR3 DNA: TGTGCCACCAGCAGCTTAGCTAGCGGGGGGTCGTACAATGAGCAGTTCTTC. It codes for CATSSLASGGSYNEQFF.